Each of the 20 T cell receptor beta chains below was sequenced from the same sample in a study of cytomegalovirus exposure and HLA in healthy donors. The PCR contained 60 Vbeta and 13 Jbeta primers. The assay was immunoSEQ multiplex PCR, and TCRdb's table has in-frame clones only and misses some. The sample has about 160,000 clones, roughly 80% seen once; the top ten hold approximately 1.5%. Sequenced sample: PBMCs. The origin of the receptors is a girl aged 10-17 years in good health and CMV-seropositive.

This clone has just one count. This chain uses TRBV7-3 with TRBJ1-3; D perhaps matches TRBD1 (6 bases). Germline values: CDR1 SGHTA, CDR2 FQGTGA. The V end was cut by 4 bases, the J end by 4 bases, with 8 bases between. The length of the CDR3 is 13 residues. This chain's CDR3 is CASSSQGGNTIYF. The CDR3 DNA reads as TGTGCCAGCAGCTCCCAGGGGGGAAACACCATATATTTT.

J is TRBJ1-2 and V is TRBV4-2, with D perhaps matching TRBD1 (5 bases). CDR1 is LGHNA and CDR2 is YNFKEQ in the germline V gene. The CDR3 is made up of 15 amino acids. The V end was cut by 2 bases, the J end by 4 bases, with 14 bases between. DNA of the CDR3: TGTGCCAGCAGCCAAACGGGGGGAGGGGTCTATGGCTACACCTTC. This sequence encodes CASSQTGGGVYGYTF.

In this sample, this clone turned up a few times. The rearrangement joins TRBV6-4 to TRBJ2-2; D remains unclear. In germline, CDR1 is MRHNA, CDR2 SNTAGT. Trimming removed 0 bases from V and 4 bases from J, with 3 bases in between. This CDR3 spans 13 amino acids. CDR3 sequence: CASSDSSTGELFF. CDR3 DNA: TGTGCCAGCAGTGACTCGAGCACCGGGGAGCTGTTTTTT.

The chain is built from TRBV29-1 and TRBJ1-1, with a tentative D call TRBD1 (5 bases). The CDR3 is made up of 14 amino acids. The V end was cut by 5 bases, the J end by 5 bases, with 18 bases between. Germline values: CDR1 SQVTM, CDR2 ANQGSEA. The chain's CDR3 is CSVQGIGMDTEAFF. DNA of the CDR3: TGCAGCGTTCAGGGTATTGGGATGGATACTGAAGCTTTCTTT. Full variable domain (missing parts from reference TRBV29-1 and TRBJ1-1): SAVISQKPSRDICQRGTSLTIQCQVDSQVTMMFWYRQQPGQSLTLIATANQGSEATYESGFVIDKFPISRPNLTFSTLTVSNMSPEDSSIYLCSVQGIGMDTEAFFGQGTRLTVV.

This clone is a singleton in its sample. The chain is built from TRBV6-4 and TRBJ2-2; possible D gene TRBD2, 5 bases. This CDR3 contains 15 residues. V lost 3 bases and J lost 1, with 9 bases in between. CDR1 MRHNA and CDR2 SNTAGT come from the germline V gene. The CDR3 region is CASSEREGNTGELFF. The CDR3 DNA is TGTGCCAGCAGTGAGAGAGAGGGGAACACCGGGGAGCTGTTTTTT.

CDR3 bases: TGTGCCACCAGCAGTGTCCCCTCAGTTGAGCAGTTCTTC. As protein: CATSSVPSVEQFF. The chain is built from TRBV15 and TRBJ2-1, with D unclear. V was clipped by 3 bases and J by 9 bases, with 12 bases between them. The CDR3 is 13 amino acids. The germline V gene has CDR1 LNHNV and CDR2 YYDKDF (reference sequence).

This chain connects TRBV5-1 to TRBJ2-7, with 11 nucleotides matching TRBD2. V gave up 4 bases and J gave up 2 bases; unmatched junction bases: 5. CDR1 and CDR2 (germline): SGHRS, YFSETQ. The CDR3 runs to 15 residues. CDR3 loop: CASSPGTSGTYEQYF. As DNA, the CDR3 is TGCGCCAGCAGCCCGGGGACTAGCGGAACCTACGAGCAGTACTTC.

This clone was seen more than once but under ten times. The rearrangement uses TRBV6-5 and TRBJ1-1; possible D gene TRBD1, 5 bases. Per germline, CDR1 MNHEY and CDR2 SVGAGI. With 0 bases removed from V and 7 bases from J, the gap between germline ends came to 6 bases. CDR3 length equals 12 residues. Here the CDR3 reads CASSYSGVEAFF. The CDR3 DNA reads TGTGCCAGCAGTTACTCAGGGGTTGAAGCTTTCTTT.

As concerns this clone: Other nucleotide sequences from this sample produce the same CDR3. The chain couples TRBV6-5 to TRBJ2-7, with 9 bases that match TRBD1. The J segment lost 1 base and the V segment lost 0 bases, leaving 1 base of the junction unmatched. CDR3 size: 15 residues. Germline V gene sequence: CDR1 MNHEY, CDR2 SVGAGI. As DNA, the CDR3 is TGTGCCAGCAGTTACTCCGGGACAGGGTCCTACGAGCAGTACTTC. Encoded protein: CASSYSGTGSYEQYF.

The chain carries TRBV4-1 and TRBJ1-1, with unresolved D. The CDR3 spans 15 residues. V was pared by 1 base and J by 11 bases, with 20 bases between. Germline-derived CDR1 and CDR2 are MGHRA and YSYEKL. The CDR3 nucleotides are TGCGCCAGCAGCCAAGTAGGTGGGCGCGGGGTGTCGGCTTTCTTT. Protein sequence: CASSQVGGRGVSAFF.

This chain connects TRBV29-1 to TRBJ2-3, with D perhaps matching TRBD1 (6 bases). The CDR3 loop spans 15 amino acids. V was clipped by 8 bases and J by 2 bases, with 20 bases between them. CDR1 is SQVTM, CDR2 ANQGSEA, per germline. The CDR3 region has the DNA TGCAGCTCACCACGAACAGGGAGTCCCACAGATACGCAGTATTTT. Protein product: CSSPRTGSPTDTQYF.

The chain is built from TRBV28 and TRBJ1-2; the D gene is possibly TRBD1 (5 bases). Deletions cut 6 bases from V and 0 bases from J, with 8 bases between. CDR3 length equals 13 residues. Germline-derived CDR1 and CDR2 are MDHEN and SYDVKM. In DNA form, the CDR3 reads TGTGCCAGCAGCGTGACAGCTAACTATGGCTACACCTTC. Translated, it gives CASSVTANYGYTF.

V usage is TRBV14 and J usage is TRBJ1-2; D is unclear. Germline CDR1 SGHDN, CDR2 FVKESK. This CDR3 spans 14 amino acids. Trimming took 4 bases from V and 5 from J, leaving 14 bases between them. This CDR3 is CASSRSGDGYGYTF. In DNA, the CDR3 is TGTGCCAGCAGCCGATCCGGGGATGGTTATGGCTACACCTTC.

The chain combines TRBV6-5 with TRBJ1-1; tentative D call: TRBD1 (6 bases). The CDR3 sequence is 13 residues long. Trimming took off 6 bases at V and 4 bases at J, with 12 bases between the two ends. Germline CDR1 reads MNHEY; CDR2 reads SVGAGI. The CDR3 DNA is TGTGCCAGCAGCTACGGACAGATCACTGAAGCTTTCTTT. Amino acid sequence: CASSYGQITEAFF.

CDR3 region: CASSKDRGGETQYF. As DNA, the CDR3 is TGTGCCAGCAGCAAAGACAGGGGTGGGGAGACCCAGTACTTC. This chain uses TRBV7-3 with TRBJ2-5, with TRBD1 identical over 8 bases. The CDR3 has 14 amino acids. Germline V gives CDR1 SGHTA, CDR2 FQGTGA. Trimming at V came to 5 bases and at J to 5 bases, leaving 7 bases not matched to a gene.

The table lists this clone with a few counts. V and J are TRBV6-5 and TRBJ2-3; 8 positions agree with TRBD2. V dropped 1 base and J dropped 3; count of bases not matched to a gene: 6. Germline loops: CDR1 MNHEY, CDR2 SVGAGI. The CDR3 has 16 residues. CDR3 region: CASSYLAGGSTDTQYF. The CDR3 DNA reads TGTGCCAGCAGTTACTTGGCGGGAGGTAGTACAGATACGCAGTATTTT.

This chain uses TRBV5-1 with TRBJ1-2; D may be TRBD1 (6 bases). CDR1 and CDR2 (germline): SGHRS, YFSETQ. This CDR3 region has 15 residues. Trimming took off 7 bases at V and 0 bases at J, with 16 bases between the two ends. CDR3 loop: CASELRDTTNYGYTF. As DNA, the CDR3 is TGCGCCAGCGAGCTCCGGGACACGACTAACTATGGCTACACCTTC.

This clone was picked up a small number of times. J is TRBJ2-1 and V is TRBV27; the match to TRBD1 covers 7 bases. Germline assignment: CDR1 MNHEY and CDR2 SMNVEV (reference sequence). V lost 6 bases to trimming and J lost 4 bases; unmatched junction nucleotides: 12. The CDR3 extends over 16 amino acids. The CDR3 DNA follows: TGTGCCAGCAGATACTCCACCGACAGGGTTTACAATGAGCAGTTCTTC. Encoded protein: CASRYSTDRVYNEQFF.

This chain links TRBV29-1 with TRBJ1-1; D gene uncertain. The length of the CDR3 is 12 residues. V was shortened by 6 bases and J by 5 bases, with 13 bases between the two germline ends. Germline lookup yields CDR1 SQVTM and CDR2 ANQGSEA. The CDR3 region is CSVKIAVTEAFF. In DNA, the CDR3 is TGCAGCGTCAAGATTGCGGTGACTGAAGCTTTCTTT. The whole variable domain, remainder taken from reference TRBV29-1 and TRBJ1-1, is SAVISQKPSRDICQRGTSLTIQCQVDSQVTMMFWYRQQPGQSLTLIATANQGSEATYESGFVIDKFPISRPNLTFSTLTVSNMSPEDSSIYLCSVKIAVTEAFFGQGTRLTVV.

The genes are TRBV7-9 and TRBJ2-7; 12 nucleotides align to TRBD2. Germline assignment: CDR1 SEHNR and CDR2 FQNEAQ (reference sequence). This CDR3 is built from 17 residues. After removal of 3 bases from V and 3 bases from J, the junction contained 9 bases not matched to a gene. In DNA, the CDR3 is TGTGCCAGCAGCTTGGGACAAGAACTAGCGGGAGGCTACGAGCAGTACTTC. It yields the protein CASSLGQELAGGYEQYF.